This is a list of T cell receptor beta chains from one sample in a study of blood T cell repertoires in COVID-19. Clones were read by immunoSEQ multiplex PCR, and TCRdb kept only the in-frame ones, dropping some. This table holds 450,000 to 500,000 clones, 70% to 90% found once. Material: PBMCs or T cells enriched from blood (not recorded which). The receptors stem from a woman aged 55-70 years who had recovered from COVID-19. The CDR3 runs from the conserved cysteine through the conserved F or W. Each record gives: CDR3 protein, CDR3 DNA, V gene, J gene, D gene. D genes are given only for firm matches.

CASSDQRGGRRTQYF,TGTGCCAGCAGTGACCAGCGGGGGGGCCGAAGGACCCAGTACTTC,TRBV6-1,TRBJ2-5,TRBD2
CASSPSRDRVAQPQHF,TGTGCCAGCAGCCCGTCCCGGGACAGGGTAGCTCAGCCCCAGCATTTT,TRBV7-8,TRBJ1-5,TRBD1
CASRARTGEVGNEQFF,TGTGCCAGTAGGGCACGGACAGGGGAAGTAGGGAATGAGCAGTTCTTC,TRBV19,TRBJ2-1,TRBD1
CASSHWGDGGYEQYF,TGTGCCAGCAGCCATTGGGGTGACGGGGGCTACGAGCAGTACTTC,TRBV11-3,TRBJ2-7,NA
CASSLGAGTEAFF,TGCGCCAGCAGCTTAGGGGCAGGAACTGAAGCTTTCTTT,TRBV5-1,TRBJ1-1,NA
CASSFQQGWMNQPQHF,TGTGCCAGCAGTTTCCAACAGGGATGGATGAATCAGCCCCAGCATTTT,TRBV28,TRBJ1-5,NA
CASSWSAYNEQFF,TGTGCCAGCAGTTGGTCGGCCTACAATGAGCAGTTCTTC,TRBV6-2/TRBV6-3,TRBJ2-1,NA
CASSESRGAKYGYTF,TGTGCCAGCAGTGAATCCCGGGGTGCTAAGTATGGCTACACCTTC,TRBV6-1,TRBJ1-2,NA
CATKVRGDSPGSYGYTF,TGTGCCACCAAGGTTCGTGGGGATAGCCCGGGGAGCTATGGCTACACCTTC,TRBV2,TRBJ1-2,NA
CASSSRGTNLDTQYF,TGTGCCAGTAGTTCGCGCGGGACGAACCTAGATACGCAGTATTTT,TRBV19,TRBJ2-3,NA